What follows describes a single TCR beta chain. Its binding antigen is unknown. One base away there is no much larger clone; base qualities are not given. In total, more than 500 healthy bone marrow donors made up the cohort. Cohort members were all nominally healthy when sampled, although unrecorded immune exposures were likely present. The donor was CMV seronegative and was included in the group of several hundred seronegative cohort members. A peripheral blood sample was provided by each donor, and peripheral blood mononuclear cells were used for TCR beta sequencing. The Qiagen DNeasy Blood Extraction Kit was used to extract genomic DNA from the blood cell samples. The entry originates in a study of cytomegalovirus exposure and HLA in healthy donors (dated by TCRdb to about 2017). Broadly, across the study: In an earlier analysis of approximately 500 of the donors, 250 to 300 Gb of sequence data and some 120 million unique TCR beta sequences from about 180 million T cells were reported. The number of donors typed differed by locus, with 629-630 for A, B, C, DRB1 and DQB1, more than 500 for DQA1, 600 to 610 for DPA1, and roughly 450 for DPB1. The study combined high-throughput TCR immunosequencing, statistical association of individual TCRs with disease status, and machine learning to predict cytomegalovirus infection status. A later analysis re-analyzed previously published TCR beta repertoires from 666 donors and added high-resolution HLA genotyping to study TCR occurrence patterns. Among the roughly 380 genotyped donors, approximately 76% belonged to the genetic ancestry cluster associated with self-reported Caucasian donors. HLA typing covered class I and class II loci at four-digit resolution. Donor age, sex, ethnicity and CMV serostatus were compiled together with the repertoire data. To decide whether each TCR beta V gene segment behaved as functional or pseudogenic, an earlier analysis of fewer than 750 of the donors relied on high-throughput TCR beta sequencing. Rather than drawing on any new phenotypic data, the later analysis identified candidate immune exposures from TCR beta sequences and the way those sequences occurred across donors. Approximately 300 gigabases of sequencing data and about 92 million unique TCR sequences made up an early release that covered over 550 HLA-typed donors. Along with the roughly 700-subject first cohort, a separate validation cohort of around 120 different subjects was used. Among 398 genotyped donors of the cohort, an average of roughly 230,000 unique TCR beta nucleotide sequences was sequenced per donor, of which roughly 17% were non-productive. A few DR-DQ haplotypes were treated as single units for association and clustering because of strong linkage in the cohort. A later genetic analysis used genome-wide SNP genotypes for about three fifths of the 666 donors, treating that subset as a discovery cohort. The study was designed to test whether signatures of past pathogen exposure could be identified by cataloging public T cell receptors. Using immunosequencing, the study profiled T cell repertoires from 500 to 800 subjects and related those repertoires to cytomegalovirus serostatus. Every repertoire in the discovery cohort had been generated on one and the same sequencing platform.

The germline V gene (reference sequence) yields WNHNN for CDR1 and SYGVQD for CDR2. The CDR3 covers 15 residues, taking in both the cysteine and the phenylalanine. Just the 45-base CDR3 DNA is kept, in frame starting at base 1. The germline V and J ends show losses of 4 bases and 2 bases respectively, and no gene match explains 5 bases of the junction. The library was prepared using the immunoSEQ multiplex PCR assay. A mixture of 60 forward primers for TCR Vbeta segments and 13 reverse primers for TCR Jbeta segments was used in the multiplex PCR. The CDR3 region of rearranged TCR beta genes was amplified from genomic DNA with a multiplex PCR assay. The Illumina HiSeq System was used to sequence the amplified TCR beta libraries as 87-base-pair reads. In the paper's pipeline: A later analysis counted about 80 million unique TCR beta chains across the 690 or so repertoires, and around 9.9 million of these chains were shared by at least two donors. Raw reads were error-corrected and collapsed into unique sequences by a nearest-neighbor algorithm in which closely related sequences were merged to remove PCR and sequencing errors. Alignment of CDR3 sequences to IMGT reference sequences was used to assign V, D and J gene segments. Each retained sequence needed at least a six-nucleotide match to both a V gene segment and a J gene segment. Rearrangements were classified as productive when the CDR3 lacked stop codons and remained in frame with V and J, and all other rearrangements were classified as non-productive. CDR3 was defined by IMGT convention, running from the second conserved V-encoded cysteine to the conserved J-encoded phenylalanine. The earlier analysis of 500 to 750 of the donors excluded any sequence lacking an unambiguous match to a single V gene segment. In an earlier analysis of around 600 of the donors, V segments were called functional above 56.7% productive rearrangements and were called segregating when the between-donor standard deviation exceeded 5%. A statistical classification framework was developed to diagnose cytomegalovirus status using the catalog of TCR beta chain sequences. In a later analysis, TCR nucleotide sequences were compared against IMGT/GENE-DB human TR gene sequences so that V and J genes could be assigned. The TCRdist pipeline was used in a later analysis to assign CDR3 sequences and most-parsimonious VDJ recombination scenarios. In a later analysis, each TCR beta chain was defined by its CDR3 amino acid sequence together with its V-gene family, and reads without a unique V-gene family were excluded. A later analysis removed nearly 600 highly shared, low-generation-probability nucleotide sequences to deal with suspected cross-contamination and a sequencing artifact. For each public chain, a later analysis derived a clonal expansion index from normalized ranks of inferred template counts within each repertoire. In a later analysis, generation probabilities were computed with a VDJ recombination model fitted to out-of-frame rearrangements, and the resulting probabilities were checked against IGoR. In a later analysis, hypergeometric tests were used to score TCR-TCR, TCR-HLA and TCR-CMV co-occurrence, with a repertoire-size bias correction applied to TCR pairs. A later analysis estimated false discovery rates by permuting HLA or CMV assignments 20 times. A later analysis grouped co-occurring TCRs with DBSCAN, adding TCRdist sequence similarity when clustering within HLA-allele-positive subsets. Repertoires with fewer than 30,000 or more than 120,000 public chains were left out of co-occurrence clustering, as were a handful of repertoires with anomalous nucleotide sharing. TCRdb mirrors the immuneACCESS table, restricted to in-frame sequences. Some clones are absent from its copies; in checked studies, under half trace to an unresolved V gene, and the reason for the others is unknown. The V and J calls and clone size were taken over from that table, and D and trimming were inferred from the DNA. The table for this sample lists about 130,000 clones; approximately 87% of them were counted only once. Less than 2% of the sample is held by the ten biggest clonotypes.

Study-wide conclusions, independent of this receptor: When HLA alleles, especially DR and DQ, strongly co-occurred, TCR associations were difficult to assign to individual alleles. A further reported finding was that TCR beta sequences accurately predicted the HLA-A and HLA-B alleles for most subjects in the first cohort. A later genetic analysis reported fewer N-insertions in productive TCRs among donors in an Asian-associated ancestry cluster than the approximately 670-donor mean. In a later analysis, the rate of TCR association differed among HLA loci, with DRB1 alleles having the most associated TCRs and HLA-C alleles having the fewest. In a later analysis, HLA-associated TCR beta chains showed more clonal expansion and lower generation probabilities than non-associated chains that were equally common. In vitro tests confirmed that a few of the cytomegalovirus-associated TCR beta chains recognize cytomegalovirus antigens. In a later analysis, some 17,000 TCR beta sequences were associated with specific HLA alleles at a false discovery rate of 0.05. In an earlier analysis of several hundred of the donors, most TCR beta V segments were observed in productive rearrangements about 87% or about 30% of the time, broadly matching IMGT annotations. This cohort had only TCR beta chains sequenced, and the lack of alpha or paired-chain data limited which features could be detected. For the cohort, immune exposure information was limited to CMV serostatus. Because some donors lacked HLA typing at each locus, the association tests relied only on the typed subset. Because counts were too low, some 16 rarely observed V segments, including chromosome 9 orphons, were excluded from the earlier analysis of about 500 of the donors. A later analysis reported that several top co-occurrence clusters appeared linked to parvovirus B19, influenza, CMV and Epstein-Barr virus. It was suggested by the authors that the approach could potentially be generalized to other disease states and immunological phenotypes. In both the original and validation cohorts, the classifier was reported to diagnose cytomegalovirus status with high specificity and sensitivity. Some IMGT-functional V segments, including TRBV6-2 and TRBV6-3, could not be distinguished by the 87-base-pair reads and were therefore excluded. Presence/absence analyses assumed roughly uniform sequencing depth across donors, an assumption that may not hold. While some public TCRs were present in many individuals, most TCR sequences turned up only very rarely across donors. V-gene and J-gene trimming of TCR beta chains was associated with a missense DCLRE1C variant in a later genetic analysis, and the association was replicated in an independent cohort. The sequencing pipeline was judged likely to have produced a cluster of highly shared sequence variants as a technical artifact. Correlated functional status among segregating V segments might be attributable to linkage disequilibrium, but an unknown experimental factor could not be ruled out. The study listed 150 to 200 TCR beta chains as associated with cytomegalovirus. According to a later analysis, most CMV-associated TCR beta chains appeared to be HLA-restricted, and the HLA associations seemed to be driven largely by CMV exposure.

The V gene is TRBV10-1 and the J gene is TRBJ2-1; 7 central bases correspond to TRBD2. The sample was PBMCs. The clonotype was recovered from a middle-aged man in good health and CMV-seronegative. The CDR3 protein sequence reads: CASSGLAGAYNEQFF. DNA sequence: TGCGCCAGCAGTGGCCTGGCGGGAGCCTACAATGAGCAGTTCTTC.